The 28 T cell receptor beta chains presented below share a single source sample, sequenced in a study of vaccination effects on CD4 cells after COVID-19. These TCRs' antigens remain unknown. CD4+ T cell isolation took place after about 11 days of culture. Sequencing was performed with immunoSEQ multiplex PCR; in TCRdb, only in-frame clones are kept and a portion is missing. The sample lists roughly 60,000 clones, approximately 78% occurring once. This sample comprised CD4+ T cells from PBMCs cultured without peptide, obtained before COVID-19 vaccination. These TCRs come from a human donor who had a prior SARS-CoV-2 infection.

The chain couples TRBV5-4 to TRBJ2-2; a weak D match, TRBD1 (5 bases). Per the germline V gene, CDR1 is SGHNT and CDR2 is YYREEE (reference sequence). Trimming removed 4 bases at V and 1 base at J, with 14 bases between. There are 16 residues in the CDR3. CDR3 nucleotides: TGTGCCAGCAGCACTGGGGCCCTTCAGAACACCGGGGAGCTGTTTTTT. As protein: CASSTGALQNTGELFF. Filled out from reference TRBV5-4 and TRBJ2-2, the complete variable domain reads ETGVTQSPTHLIKTRGQQVTLRCSSQSGHNTVSWYQQALGQGPQFIFQYYREEENGRGNFPPRFSGLQFPNYSSELNVNALELDDSALYLCASSTGALQNTGELFFGEGSRLTVL.

A single count supports this clone. The chain joins TRBV9 to TRBJ2-7; D gene ambiguous. The CDR3 is 15 residues long. Germline-derived CDR1 and CDR2 are SGDLS and YYNGEE. Trimming pared 0 bases from V and 0 bases from J, leaving 10 bases between. CDR3 sequence reads: CASSVGSKSSYEQYF. CDR3 nucleotides: TGTGCCAGCAGCGTAGGCAGTAAGAGCTCCTACGAGCAGTACTTC.

The chain couples TRBV7-2 to TRBJ1-2, with D possibly matching TRBD1 (5 bases). V was pared by 3 bases and J by 6 bases, with 17 bases between. The CDR3 is 15 amino acids. CDR1 is SGHTA, CDR2 FQGNSA, per germline. CDR3 nucleotide sequence: TGTGCCAGCAGCTTTTGGGGCCCCCGGGGGGATGGCTACACCTTC. Translated, it gives CASSFWGPRGDGYTF.

The chain has TRBV24-1 and TRBJ2-7; D might be TRBD1 (6 bases). The length of the CDR3 is 17 residues. V was shortened by 0 bases and J by 1 base, with 15 bases between the two germline ends. Germline V CDR1 and CDR2: KGHDR, SFDVKD. The chain's CDR3 is CATSDLVVGAPSYEQYF. The CDR3 bases are TGTGCCACCAGTGATTTGGTCGTGGGGGCGCCTTCCTACGAGCAGTACTTC.

The chain has TRBV19 and TRBJ2-5, with 9 bases aligning to TRBD1. The trim removed 5 bases at V and 2 bases at J, leaving 3 bases unmatched. CDR3 length: 14 amino acids. CDR1 and CDR2 (germline): LNHDA, SQIVND (reference sequence). In DNA, the CDR3 is TGTGCCAGTAGTGCGGACAGGGGACAAGAGACCCAGTACTTC. As protein: CASSADRGQETQYF. Combining the CDR3 with reference TRBV19 and TRBJ2-5 gives the whole variable domain DGGITQSPKYLFRKEGQNVTLSCEQNLNHDAMYWYRQDPGQGLRLIYYSQIVNDFQKGDIAEGYSVSREKKESFPLTVTSAQKNPTAFYLCASSADRGQETQYFGPGTRLLVL.

The chain links TRBV20-1 to TRBJ2-2; 9 nucleotides match TRBD2. The germline V gene has CDR1 DFQATT and CDR2 SNEGSKA (reference sequence). V trimming: 3 bases; J trimming: 8 bases; junction bases outside the gene matches: 13. This CDR3 has 16 residues. The CDR3 is CSASSSGSTTSGELFF. CDR3 coding DNA: TGCAGTGCTAGTAGTAGCGGGAGTACGACGAGTGGGGAGCTGTTTTTT.

This clone was counted a few times. The chain joins TRBV3-1 (or the pseudogene TRBV3-2) to TRBJ2-3; D possibly corresponds to TRBD2 (5 bases). This CDR3 is 16 amino acids long. In germline, CDR1 is LGHDT, CDR2 YNNKEL (reference sequence). V lost 5 bases to trimming and J lost 1 base, with 16 bases between them. The CDR3 DNA reads TGTGCCAGCAGCGGAGGATGGCTTTCGCGCACAGATACGCAGTATTTT. Its translation: CASSGGWLSRTDTQYF.

This clone was found once. The chain recombines TRBV7-2 with TRBJ2-5; D call uncertain. The CDR3 sequence is 14 residues long. CDR1 is SGHTA and CDR2 is FQGNSA in the germline V gene. V was trimmed by 1 base and J by 0 bases, leaving 6 bases between them. In nucleotides, the CDR3 is TGTGCCAGCAGCTTAGTGGGTTACCAAGAGACCCAGTACTTC. This gives the protein CASSLVGYQETQYF.

The chain joins TRBV5-1 to TRBJ2-6; D is unclear. The CDR3 length is 14 residues. Germline CDR1 and CDR2: SGHRS and YFSETQ. V was clipped by 1 base and J by 4 bases, with 6 bases between them. The CDR3 DNA reads TGCGCCAGCAGCTTGAGGACGGGGGCCAACGTCCTGACTTTC. As protein: CASSLRTGANVLTF.

V and J are TRBV5-1 and TRBJ1-1, with 7 bases that match TRBD1. Germline V gene lookup returns CDR1 SGHRS and CDR2 YFSETQ. V dropped 4 bases and J dropped 1; count of bases not matched to a gene: 4. This CDR3 has 14 amino acids. CDR3 bases: TGCGCCAGCAGCCGGGACAGCCAGAACACTGAAGCTTTCTTT. As protein: CASSRDSQNTEAFF.

This clone was seen only once. The chain recombines TRBV7-2 with TRBJ1-3; a weak D match, TRBD1 (6 bases). Per the germline V gene, CDR1 is SGHTA and CDR2 is FQGNSA. This CDR3 comprises 15 residues. V was trimmed by 6 bases and J by 1 base, leaving 13 bases between them. CDR3: CASSRVGGSGNTIYF. The DNA for the CDR3 is TGTGCCAGCAGTCGAGTAGGGGGATCTGGAAACACCATATATTTT.

This chain joins TRBV5-8 and TRBJ1-3; D uncertain. Per the germline V gene, CDR1 is SGHTS and CDR2 is YDEGEE. Trimming took off 2 bases at V and 0 bases at J, with 12 bases between the two ends. The length of the CDR3 is 16 residues. The CDR3 nucleotides read TGTGCCAGCAGCTTAATGATACAGCTCTCTGGAAACACCATATATTTT. Protein sequence: CASSLMIQLSGNTIYF.

This chain joins TRBV5-5 and TRBJ2-7; 9 bases align to TRBD1. Germline CDR1 SGHKS, CDR2 YYEKEE (reference sequence). With 2 bases clipped from V and 1 base from J, the junction kept 7 bases outside the gene matches. The CDR3 loop spans 16 amino acids. The CDR3 nucleotides read TGTGCCAGCAGCTTATACAGGGGGCTAAAGTCCTACGAGCAGTACTTC. It codes for CASSLYRGLKSYEQYF. The full variable domain, completed using reference TRBV5-5 and TRBJ2-7, is DAGVTQSPTHLIKTRGQQVTLRCSPISGHKSVSWYQQVLGQGPQFIFQYYEKEERGRGNFPDRFSARQFPNYSSELNVNALLLGDSALYLCASSLYRGLKSYEQYFGPGTRLTVT.

The J gene is TRBJ2-5, the V gene TRBV3-1 (or the pseudogene TRBV3-2); TRBD2 might be the D (5 bases). The germline V and J ends were trimmed by 2 bases and 5 bases, with 9 bases remaining between them. Germline-derived CDR1 and CDR2 are LGHDT and YNNKEL (reference sequence). The CDR3 totals 13 residues. This chain's CDR3 is CASSQWEPETQYF. In nucleotides, the CDR3 is TGTGCCAGCAGCCAATGGGAGCCGGAGACCCAGTACTTC.

The rearrangement joins TRBV12-3 or TRBV12-4 to TRBJ2-5; D is unclear. This CDR3 is built from 12 residues. V dropped 6 bases and J dropped 5 bases, with 10 bases sitting between them. CDR3 in amino acids: CASSQTEETQYF. CDR3 sequence (DNA): TGTGCCAGCAGCCAAACCGAGGAGACCCAGTACTTC.

The rearrangement uses TRBV4-1 and TRBJ1-2, with 9 bases identical to TRBD1. Losses at the gene ends were 1 base for V and 7 bases for J; bases not matched to a gene: 7. This CDR3 contains 15 residues. Per the germline V gene, CDR1 is MGHRA and CDR2 is YSYEKL. Here the CDR3 reads CASSQVDRGNRGYTF. In nucleotides, the CDR3 is TGCGCCAGCAGCCAAGTCGACAGGGGGAATCGTGGCTACACCTTC.

The chain carries TRBV3-1 (or the pseudogene TRBV3-2) and TRBJ1-2; D unresolved. V was trimmed by 4 bases and J by 11 bases, leaving 23 bases between them. Germline assignment: CDR1 LGHDT and CDR2 YNNKEL (reference sequence). The CDR3 length is 15 residues. The CDR3: CASSLRFTGVVRYTF. CDR3 nucleotides: TGTGCCAGCAGCCTCCGTTTCACGGGAGTTGTGAGGTACACCTTC.

The CDR3 DNA reads TGTGCCAGCAGCCGGACAGCCTCCTACGAGCAGTACTTC. It specifies CASSRTASYEQYF. The chain carries TRBV7-2 and TRBJ2-7; D possibly corresponds to TRBD1 (6 bases). The CDR3 consists of 13 residues. The V end lost 5 bases, the J end lost 0 bases, and 8 bases lay between the germline ends. Germline lookup yields CDR1 SGHTA and CDR2 FQGNSA.

The chain combines TRBV9 with TRBJ2-1; perhaps TRBD2 as D (6 bases). The CDR3 totals 14 residues. CDR1 is SGDLS and CDR2 is YYNGEE in the germline V gene. Between the trimmed V and J ends, which lost 6 bases and 4 bases, there was a span of 14 bases. Here the CDR3 DNA reads TGTGCCAGCACCGCGGGGATACAATACAATGAGCAGTTCTTC. Translating it yields CASTAGIQYNEQFF.

This chain links TRBV21-1 with TRBJ2-7; the D call in the table, TRBD1, was not verified against the DNA. TRBV21-1 is assigned pseudogene status. CDR3 length equals 14 residues. The chain's CDR3 is CASPYRDRDYEQYF. CDR3 sequence (DNA): TGTGCCAGCCCATATCGGGACAGGGACTACGAGCAGTACTTC.

The CDR3 region has the DNA TGTGCCACCAGTGATCCCACAGGGGGCTGGGTCGGGGAGCTGTTTTTT. Protein product: CATSDPTGGWVGELFF. The rearrangement joins TRBV24-1 to TRBJ2-2, with 9 bases aligning to TRBD1. The CDR3 covers 16 residues. Germline loops: CDR1 KGHDR, CDR2 SFDVKD. With V trimmed by 3 bases and J by 7 bases, 8 bases remained unmatched.

Only a few counts were recorded for this clone. The chain has TRBV18 and TRBJ2-7, with unresolved D. Germline V gene data show CDR1 as KGHSH and CDR2 as LQKENI. Trimming removed 3 bases at V and 0 bases at J, with 12 bases between. The CDR3 extends over 15 amino acids. CDR3 sequence: CASSPSFYSSYEQYF. The CDR3 bases are TGTGCCAGCTCACCTAGTTTCTACAGCTCCTACGAGCAGTACTTC.

The V and J genes are TRBV2 and TRBJ2-5; 9 nucleotides match TRBD1. There are 15 residues in the CDR3. The germline V gene encodes CDR1 SNHLY and CDR2 FYNNEI. Trimming at V came to 1 base and at J to 5 bases, leaving 5 bases not matched to a gene. CDR3 sequence: CASSEDRGLWETQYF. The CDR3 DNA sequence: TGTGCCAGCAGTGAAGACAGGGGGCTCTGGGAGACCCAGTACTTC.

The CDR3 DNA reads as TGTGCCAGCTCACCACCCGGGGGGGACTGGGCCTACAATGAGCAGTTCTTC. Its protein is CASSPPGGDWAYNEQFF. This sequence joins TRBV18 and TRBJ2-1; 8 positions match TRBD2. V trimming: 0 bases; J trimming: 2 bases; junction bases outside the gene matches: 6. Germline V gives CDR1 KGHSH, CDR2 LQKENI. The CDR3 is made up of 17 amino acids. The full variable domain, with the rest looked up from reference TRBV18 and TRBJ2-1, is NAGVMQNPRHLVRRRGQEARLRCSPMKGHSHVYWYRQLPEEGLKFMVYLQKENIIDESGMPKERFSAEFPKEGPSILRIQQVVRGDSAAYFCASSPPGGDWAYNEQFFGPGTRLTVL.

The chain uses TRBV24-1 and TRBJ2-6, with 8 bases lining up with TRBD1. This CDR3 has 18 residues. Germline CDR1 is KGHDR and CDR2 is SFDVKD. The V and J ends lost 12 bases and 2 bases, in that order; junction bases with no gene match: 17. The CDR3 sequence is CASGSGGTGQTGANVLTF. The DNA for the CDR3 is TGTGCCTCGGGAAGTGGGGGGACAGGACAAACTGGGGCCAACGTCCTGACTTTC.

Only a few counts were recorded for this clone. The J gene is TRBJ2-1, the V gene TRBV7-2; perhaps TRBD1 as D (5 bases). The CDR3 contains 16 residues. Trimming left V 2 bases short and J 9 bases short, with 20 bases between. Germline V gives CDR1 SGHTA, CDR2 FQGNSA. The CDR3 loop is CASSLLGRHGSSEQFF. CDR3 bases: TGTGCCAGCAGCTTATTGGGGCGGCACGGGTCGAGTGAGCAGTTCTTC.

V is TRBV9 and J is TRBJ2-3; 9 nucleotides agree with TRBD1. CDR3 length: 13 amino acids. Germline-derived CDR1 and CDR2 are SGDLS and YYNGEE. J was trimmed by 11 bases and V by 3 bases; bases with no gene match: 7. The CDR3 region is CASSAHRDRVQYF. The DNA of the CDR3 is TGTGCCAGCAGCGCACACCGGGACAGGGTGCAGTATTTT.

The chain employs TRBV28 and TRBJ1-1, with D possibly matching TRBD1 (5 bases). The CDR3 sequence is 14 residues long. Trimming stripped 10 bases from V and 0 bases from J, with 15 bases between. Germline CDR1 and CDR2: MDHEN and SYDVKM. DNA for the CDR3: TGTGCCACCAAAACAGGTGGGATGAACACTGAAGCTTTCTTT. Residues: CATKTGGMNTEAFF.